The 24 T cell receptor beta chains below come from one sample, sequenced in a study of Ad26.COV2.S vaccination and SARS-CoV-2 variants. Produced via immunoSEQ multiplex PCR; TCRdb's table is partial and in-frame only. Here the sample spans 200,000 to 300,000 clones, around 89% being singletons. The sample's treatment: over 15 received Ad26.COV2.S at low or high dose, single or two shots; 5 received placebo; per-sample allocation not given. Samples analyzed were those drawn on day 63 after the first vaccine or placebo injection. Here the sequenced sample was peripheral blood, taken in a trial of Ad26.COV2.S vaccine versus placebo. These receptor sequences come from a person aged 18-65 years who received the Ad26.COV2.S COVID-19 vaccine or a placebo.

The V gene is TRBV7-2, the J gene TRBJ1-5; D call uncertain. The length of the CDR3 is 13 residues. Looked up from germline, CDR1 is SGHTA and CDR2 is FQGNSA. V lost 3 bases and J lost 3, with 6 bases in between. CDR3 loop: CASSLATNQPQHF. In DNA, the CDR3 is TGTGCCAGCAGCTTGGCCACCAATCAGCCCCAGCATTTT.

V usage is TRBV19 and J usage is TRBJ1-5; tentatively, D is TRBD1 (5 bases). The V gene's germline CDR1 is LNHDA and CDR2 SQIVND (reference sequence). Trimming removed 3 bases at V and 7 bases at J, with 13 bases between. This CDR3 is built from 14 residues. CDR3 bases: TGTGCCAGTAGTATGGTTGAGGGGAGGCAGCCCCAGCATTTT. It is translated as CASSMVEGRQPQHF.

J is TRBJ2-7 and V is TRBV6-5, with D tentatively TRBD1 (6 bases). Germline CDR1 reads MNHEY; CDR2 reads SVGAGI. The CDR3 totals 13 residues. Trimming left V 5 bases short and J 4 bases short, with 12 bases between. CDR3 in amino acids: CASSSDRKYEQYF. The CDR3, as DNA: TGTGCCAGCAGTAGCGACAGGAAATACGAGCAGTACTTC.

The DNA of the CDR3 is TGTGCCAGCAGCCAGGAGTTGTACAATGAGCAGTTCTTC. Amino acids: CASSQELYNEQFF. The chain links TRBV11-2 to TRBJ2-1; D ambiguous. Trimming cost V 5 bases and J 4 bases, with 9 bases left between them. Germline values: CDR1 SGHAT, CDR2 FQNNGV. The CDR3 is 13 amino acids.

CDR3 bases: TGTGCCAGCTCACCGGACAGGGCCGAGCCCCAGCATTTT. This sequence encodes CASSPDRAEPQHF. V usage is TRBV18 and J usage is TRBJ1-5; 8 bases are a match to TRBD1. CDR3 length equals 13 residues. Per germline, CDR1 KGHSH and CDR2 LQKENI. The J segment lost 8 bases and the V segment lost 3 bases, leaving 3 bases of the junction unmatched. Full variable domain (missing parts from reference TRBV18 and TRBJ1-5): NAGVMQNPRHLVRRRGQEARLRCSPMKGHSHVYWYRQLPEEGLKFMVYLQKENIIDESGMPKERFSAEFPKEGPSILRIQQVVRGDSAAYFCASSPDRAEPQHFGDGTRLSIL.

V usage is TRBV10-2 and J usage is TRBJ2-7; the D gene is possibly TRBD2 (6 bases). Germline V lookup: CDR1 WSHSY, CDR2 SAAADI. Between the trimmed V and J ends, which lost 0 bases and 3 bases, there was a span of 18 bases. The CDR3 runs 17 residues. The CDR3 coding sequence is TGCGCCAGCAGTGAGTCTGGGGGGAATGGCCCCCACTACGAGCAGTACTTC. Translating it yields CASSESGGNGPHYEQYF.

The rearrangement joins TRBV30 to TRBJ2-7; unclear D gene. CDR3 length: 16 amino acids. Germline loops: CDR1 GTSNPN, CDR2 SVGIG (reference sequence). The V end was cut by 3 bases, the J end by 0 bases, with 18 bases between. For the CDR3, the DNA is TGTGCCTGGAGATCATTCGTAGGACCGCTCTCCTACGAGCAGTACTTC. Its protein is CAWRSFVGPLSYEQYF. The full variable domain, rest sourced from reference TRBV30 and TRBJ2-7, is SQTIHQWPATLVQPVGSPLSLECTVEGTSNPNLYWYRQAAGRGLQLLFYSVGIGQISSEVPQNLSASRPQDRQFILSSKKLLLSDSGFYLCAWRSFVGPLSYEQYFGPGTRLTVT.

The genes are TRBV7-8 and TRBJ2-3; 14 positions match TRBD2. This CDR3 is 19 amino acids long. V lost 5 bases, J lost 2 bases, and 12 bases stayed unmatched. Germline CDR1 reads SGHVS; CDR2 reads FQNEAQ. This chain's CDR3 is CASSPPRGTSGSPTDTQYF. The CDR3 nucleotides read TGTGCCAGCAGCCCTCCCCGCGGGACTAGCGGGAGCCCCACAGATACGCAGTATTTT.

The chain links TRBV5-4 to TRBJ1-1; D is unclear. Trimming stripped 2 bases from V and 6 bases from J, with 8 bases between. The length of the CDR3 is 12 residues. Looked up from germline, CDR1 is SGHNT and CDR2 is YYREEE (reference sequence). The CDR3 region has the DNA TGTGCCAGCAGCTTAGACGGCGCTGAAGCTTTCTTT. This translates into CASSLDGAEAFF.

V usage is TRBV5-4 and J usage is TRBJ2-1; TRBD2 matches at 7 bases. The CDR3 is 15 residues long. The germline V gene has CDR1 SGHNT and CDR2 YYREEE (reference sequence). Germline trimming cut 2 bases from V and 8 bases from J; bases unmatched to any gene: 10. For the CDR3, the DNA is TGTGCCAGCAGCTTAGCTAGCGGAGGTGTGTATGAGCAGTTCTTC. Translation gives CASSLASGGVYEQFF. The full variable domain, its missing parts supplied by reference TRBV5-4 and TRBJ2-1, is ETGVTQSPTHLIKTRGQQVTLRCSSQSGHNTVSWYQQALGQGPQFIFQYYREEENGRGNFPPRFSGLQFPNYSSELNVNALELDDSALYLCASSLASGGVYEQFFGPGTRLTVL.

This clone has more than one count but fewer than ten. The gene calls are TRBV18 and TRBJ1-3, with D perhaps matching TRBD1 (6 bases). CDR3 length equals 16 residues. V was pared by 1 base and J by 3 bases, with 13 bases between. Germline V gene data show CDR1 as KGHSH and CDR2 as LQKENI. The CDR3 loop reads CASSPLPRGVGNTIYF. CDR3 nucleotide sequence: TGTGCCAGCTCACCACTTCCCAGGGGAGTTGGAAACACCATATATTTT.

This clone has only one observation. The V call is TRBV6-4, the J call TRBJ2-1; 7 bases fit TRBD1. CDR3 length: 13 amino acids. Germline CDR1 MRHNA, CDR2 SNTAGT. Losses at the gene ends were 4 bases for V and 10 bases for J; bases not matched to a gene: 7. CDR3 sequence (DNA): TGTGCCAGCAGTGTAGACAGGGCCCAGGAGCAGTTCTTC. It yields the protein CASSVDRAQEQFF.

The gene calls are TRBV28 and TRBJ1-4; no clear D. CDR1 is MDHEN, CDR2 SYDVKM, per germline. V dropped 4 bases and J dropped 8 bases, with 14 bases sitting between them. The CDR3 consists of 14 residues. The CDR3 spells CASSSTADGEKLFF. The CDR3 DNA follows: TGTGCCAGCAGTTCTACAGCGGATGGCGAAAAACTGTTTTTT.

The chain has TRBV4-1 and TRBJ2-7; unclear D gene. This CDR3 is built from 14 residues. Germline CDR1 and CDR2: MGHRA and YSYEKL. Trimming left V 1 base short and J 3 bases short, with 10 bases between. The CDR3 DNA reads as TGCGCCAGCAGCCAAGGGGCCCTTTTCTACGAGCAGTACTTC. As protein: CASSQGALFYEQYF.

This chain uses TRBV19 with TRBJ2-7; TRBD1 matches 9 bases. CDR1 and CDR2 (germline): LNHDA, SQIVND (reference sequence). V trimming: 3 bases; J trimming: 6 bases; junction bases outside the gene matches: 9. This CDR3 spans 15 amino acids. The CDR3 is CASSIASGQGPEQYF. The DNA of the CDR3 is TGTGCCAGTAGTATTGCAAGCGGACAGGGGCCCGAGCAGTACTTC.

This chain joins TRBV30 and TRBJ1-2, with 8 bases matching TRBD1. The CDR3 consists of 14 residues. Unmatched junction bases numbered 7, after V lost 4 bases and J lost 3 bases. CDR1 is GTSNPN, CDR2 SVGIG, per germline (reference sequence). CDR3 nucleotide sequence: TGTGCCTGGATCCTCAGGGGGCAGTACTATGGCTACACCTTC. Its protein product is CAWILRGQYYGYTF.

The rearrangement links TRBV9 to TRBJ1-1, with D perhaps matching TRBD1 (5 bases). Trimming removed 4 bases at V and 11 bases at J, with 18 bases between. The CDR3 contains 13 residues. Germline V gene data show CDR1 as SGDLS and CDR2 as YYNGEE. CDR3 residues: CASSRGGSQMAFF. The DNA of the CDR3 is TGTGCCAGCAGCCGGGGCGGATCCCAGATGGCTTTCTTT. Supplemented by reference TRBV9 and TRBJ1-1, the full variable domain reads DSGVTQTPKHLITATGQRVTLRCSPRSGDLSVYWYQQSLDQGLQFLIQYYNGEERAKGNILERFSAQQFPDLHSELNLSSLELGDSALYFCASSRGGSQMAFFGQGTRLTVV.

This clone was seen a few times. The V and J genes are TRBV19 and TRBJ1-4; D gene uncertain. The germline CDR1 and CDR2 sequences are LNHDA and SQIVND (reference sequence). The ends were cut back, 4 bases at V and 6 bases at J, with 12 bases in the middle. The CDR3 extends over 14 amino acids. Here the CDR3 reads CASSSGQLDEKLFF. The CDR3 DNA reads TGTGCCAGTAGTAGTGGCCAGCTGGATGAAAAACTGTTTTTT.

The chain combines TRBV2 with TRBJ1-1; D might be TRBD1 (5 bases). The CDR3 covers 13 residues. CDR1 is SNHLY and CDR2 is FYNNEI in the germline V gene. Trimming left V 8 bases short and J 2 bases short, with 12 bases between. CDR3 sequence reads: CASPRGPNTEAFF. The CDR3 coding sequence is TGTGCCAGCCCCCGGGGACCAAACACTGAAGCTTTCTTT.

The chain combines TRBV7-8 with TRBJ2-1; D is possibly TRBD1 (6 bases). Germline values: CDR1 SGHVS, CDR2 FQNEAQ. The CDR3 has 16 residues. Trimming removed 7 bases from V and 5 bases from J, with 21 bases in between. CDR3: CASNSNRDTTNNEQFF. In nucleotides, the CDR3 is TGTGCCAGCAACTCTAACCGGGACACCACAAACAATGAGCAGTTCTTC.

This chain connects TRBV30 to TRBJ1-5, with D possibly being TRBD1 (5 bases). CDR1 GTSNPN and CDR2 SVGIG come from the germline V gene (reference sequence). CDR3 length equals 13 residues. The V and J ends lost 3 bases and 2 bases respectively, with 8 bases between them. The CDR3 region is CAWRGGGNQPQHF. In DNA form, the CDR3 reads TGTGCCTGGAGGGGAGGGGGCAATCAGCCCCAGCATTTT.

V gene TRBV29-1 combines with J gene TRBJ2-7; 7 nucleotides line up with TRBD2. Germline lookup yields CDR1 SQVTM and CDR2 ANQGSEA. The CDR3 covers 13 residues. Trimming at V came to 6 bases and at J to 2 bases, leaving 7 bases not matched to a gene. The CDR3 region has the DNA TGCAGCGTGGGGGGGGAGGCCCCCTACGAGCAGTACTTC. Translation gives CSVGGEAPYEQYF.

As concerns this clone: Other DNA sequences within the sample encode an identical CDR3. The V gene is TRBV19, the J gene TRBJ2-7; D is unresolved. Per germline, CDR1 LNHDA and CDR2 SQIVND (reference sequence). CDR3 length: 13 amino acids. With 1 base removed from V and 3 bases from J, the gap between germline ends came to 7 bases. The CDR3 spells CASSIGRGYEQYF. The CDR3 DNA follows: TGTGCCAGTAGTATAGGCCGAGGCTACGAGCAGTACTTC.

The chain is built from TRBV11-2 and TRBJ2-7; 7 bases match TRBD1. This CDR3 has 15 amino acids. Germline V gives CDR1 SGHAT, CDR2 FQNNGV. J lost 2 bases, V lost 4 bases, and 8 bases had no gene match. CDR3 in amino acids: CASSSYRGPTYEQYF. As DNA, the CDR3 is TGTGCCAGCAGCTCCTACAGGGGCCCGACCTACGAGCAGTACTTC.